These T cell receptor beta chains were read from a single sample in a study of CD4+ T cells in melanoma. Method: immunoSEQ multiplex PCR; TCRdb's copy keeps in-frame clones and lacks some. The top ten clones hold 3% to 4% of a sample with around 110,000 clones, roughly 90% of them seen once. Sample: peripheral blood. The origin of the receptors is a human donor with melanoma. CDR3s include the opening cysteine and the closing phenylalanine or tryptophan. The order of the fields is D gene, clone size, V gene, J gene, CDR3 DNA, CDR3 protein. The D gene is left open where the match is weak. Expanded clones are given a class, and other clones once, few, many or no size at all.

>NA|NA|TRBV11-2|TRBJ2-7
TGTGCCAGCAGCTCCCCTACCCCCCAAGACAGGAGGTACTACGAGCAGTACTTC
CASSSPTPQDRRYYEQYF
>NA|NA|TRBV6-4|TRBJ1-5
TGTGCCAGCAGTCGGGAGCTCAATCAGCCCCAGCATTTT
CASSRELNQPQHF
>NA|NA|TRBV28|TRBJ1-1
TGTGCCAGCAGCCTAAGACAGGTCTCTACTGAAGCTTTCTTT
CASSLRQVSTEAFF
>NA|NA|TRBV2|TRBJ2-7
TGTGCCAGCAGGTCACGGGGGAACTCCTACGAGCAGTACTTC
CASRSRGNSYEQYF
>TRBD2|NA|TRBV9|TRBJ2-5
TGTGCCAGCAGCGTAGAAGGGACTAGCGGGGGGGAAGAGACCCAGTACTTC
CASSVEGTSGGEETQYF
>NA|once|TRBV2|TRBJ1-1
TGTGCCAGCAGTGAGGATTCAGGGAGAACACCTGAAGCTTTCTTT
CASSEDSGRTPEAFF
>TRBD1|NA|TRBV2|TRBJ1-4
TGTGCCAGCAACGGACAGGGGGCGAGTAGTGAAAAACTGTTTTTT
CASNGQGASSEKLFF
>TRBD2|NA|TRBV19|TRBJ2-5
TGTGCCAGTAGTCCGCGCGCTAGCGGGGGGGCCCAAGAGACCCAGTACTTC
CASSPRASGGAQETQYF
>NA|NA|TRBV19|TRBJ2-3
TGTGCCAGTAACGGGCGTAGCACAGATACGCAGTATTTT
CASNGRSTDTQYF
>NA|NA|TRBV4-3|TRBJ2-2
TGCGCCAGCAGCCAAGACCTACTCACCGGGGAGCTGTTTTTT
CASSQDLLTGELFF
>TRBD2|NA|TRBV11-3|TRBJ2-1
TGTGCCAGCAGCTTAGAGACTAGCGGGTACAATGAGCAGTTCTTC
CASSLETSGYNEQFF
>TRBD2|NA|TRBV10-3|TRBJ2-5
TGTGCCTCCGCCGCCGCACTAGCGGGAGATGAGACCCAGTACTTC
CASAAALAGDETQYF
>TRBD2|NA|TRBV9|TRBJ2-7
TGTGCCAGCAGCGTAGCGGCGGGGGCCTACGAGCAGTACTTC
CASSVAAGAYEQYF
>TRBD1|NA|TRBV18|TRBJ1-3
TGTGCCAGCTCACCACCGGACAGGGTCAATGGAAACACCATATATTTT
CASSPPDRVNGNTIYF
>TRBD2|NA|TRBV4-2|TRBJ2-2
TGTGCCAGCAGCCAAGAGGGCGGGAGGTGGTACACCGGGGAGCTGTTTTTT
CASSQEGGRWYTGELFF
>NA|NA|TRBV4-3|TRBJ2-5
TGCGCCAGCAGCCTAGGGCTCCAAGAGACCCAGTACTTC
CASSLGLQETQYF
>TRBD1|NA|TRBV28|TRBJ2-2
TGTGCCAGCAGTTTTTACAGGGGGCTGAGCGGGGAGCTGTTTTTT
CASSFYRGLSGELFF
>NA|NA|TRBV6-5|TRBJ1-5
TGTGCCAGCAGTTATTTCGGGGGCAATCAGCCCCAGCATTTT
CASSYFGGNQPQHF
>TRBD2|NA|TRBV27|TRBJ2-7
TGTGCCAGCAGTTTGACTAGCGGGAGTCCCTACGAGCAGTACTTC
CASSLTSGSPYEQYF
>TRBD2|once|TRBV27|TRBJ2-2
TGTGCCAGCAGCTCCGGGGGGGCGGGCACCGGGGAGCTGTTTTTT
CASSSGGAGTGELFF
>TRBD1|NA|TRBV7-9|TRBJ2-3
TGTGCCAGCAGTCTTGAGGGACAGGCCACAGATACGCAGTATTTT
CASSLEGQATDTQYF
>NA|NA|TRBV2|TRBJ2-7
TGTGCCAGCAGTGTGTCTAGCGCCTCCTACGAGCAGTACTTC
CASSVSSASYEQYF
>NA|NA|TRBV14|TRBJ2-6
TGTGCCAGCAGGGGCTCTGGGGCCAACGTCCTGACTTTC
CASRGSGANVLTF
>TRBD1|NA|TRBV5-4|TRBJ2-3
TGTGCCAGCAGACCTGACAGGGCTAGCACAGATACGCAGTATTTT
CASRPDRASTDTQYF
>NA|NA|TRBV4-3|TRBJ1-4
TGCGCCAGCAGCCAGGGGGACTCAAGTTTTGCAACTAATGAAAAACTGTTTTTT
CASSQGDSSFATNEKLFF
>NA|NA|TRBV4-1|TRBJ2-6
TGCGCCAGCAGTGGGTATATAGGAGATGGGGCCAACGTCCTGACTTTC
CASSGYIGDGANVLTF
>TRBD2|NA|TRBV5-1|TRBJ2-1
TGCGCCAGCAGCTTGGACCTGACTAGCCCCTCCCCCCGGAACAATGAGCAGTTCTTC
CASSLDLTSPSPRNNEQFF
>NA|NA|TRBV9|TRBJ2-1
TGTGCCAGCAGCGTAGACGTGGGAAATGAGCAGTTCTTC
CASSVDVGNEQFF
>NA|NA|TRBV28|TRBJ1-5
TGTGCCAGCAGTTTAAGTAGACGATTGGGGAAGCCCCAGCATTTT
CASSLSRRLGKPQHF
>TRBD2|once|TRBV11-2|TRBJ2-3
TGTGCCAGCAGCTCCGGGACTAGCTTTTGGGAAGATACGCAGTATTTT
CASSSGTSFWEDTQYF
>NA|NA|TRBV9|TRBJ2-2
TGTGCCAGCAGCGAGATGGGTCAGGAGAGCGGGGAGCTGTTTTTT
CASSEMGQESGELFF
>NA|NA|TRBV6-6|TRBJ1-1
TGTGCCAGCAGTTACAGGGGGAGACACGTTGAAGCTTTCTTT
CASSYRGRHVEAFF